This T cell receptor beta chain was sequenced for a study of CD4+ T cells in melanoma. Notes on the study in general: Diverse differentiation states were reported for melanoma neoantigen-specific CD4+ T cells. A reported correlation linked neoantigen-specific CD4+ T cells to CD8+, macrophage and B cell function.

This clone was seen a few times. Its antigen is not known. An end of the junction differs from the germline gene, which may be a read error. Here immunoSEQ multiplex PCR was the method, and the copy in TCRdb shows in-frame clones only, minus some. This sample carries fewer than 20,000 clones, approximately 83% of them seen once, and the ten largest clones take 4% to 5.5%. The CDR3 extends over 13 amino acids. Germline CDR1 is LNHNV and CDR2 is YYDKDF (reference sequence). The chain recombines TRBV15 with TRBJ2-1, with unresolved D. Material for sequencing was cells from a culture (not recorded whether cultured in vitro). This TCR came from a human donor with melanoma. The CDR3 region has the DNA TGTGCCACCAGAAGAGATGGCCTCCGGGAGCAGTTCTTC. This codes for CATRRDGLREQFF.